The 6 T cell receptor beta chains below all came from one sample that was sequenced in a study of blood T cell repertoires in COVID-19. Sequencing was performed with immunoSEQ multiplex PCR; in TCRdb, only in-frame clones are kept and a portion is missing. The profile covers about 160,000 clones, with around 90% appearing a single time and roughly 2.1% taken by the ten largest. The sample comprised peripheral blood. These receptors all come from a man between 18 and 35 years old with acute or convalescent COVID-19.

The chain is built from TRBV25-1 and TRBJ1-1; D might be TRBD1 (5 bases). Germline CDR1 and CDR2: MGHDK and SYGVNS. The CDR3 extends over 13 amino acids. Trimming shortened V by 8 bases and J by 0 bases, and 10 bases separated the two germline ends. In nucleotides, the CDR3 is TGTGCCAGCTCGGACACTATGAACACTGAAGCTTTCTTT. Its protein is CASSDTMNTEAFF.

This chain links TRBV3-1 (or the pseudogene TRBV3-2) with TRBJ2-2, with D maybe TRBD2 (6 bases). The CDR3 is 17 residues long. Trimming shortened V by 0 bases and J by 2 bases, and 13 bases separated the two germline ends. Germline CDR1 LGHDT, CDR2 YNNKEL (reference sequence). CDR3 bases: TGTGCCAGCAGCCAAGATCCGGGGACTCGAAACACCGGGGAGCTGTTTTTT. Its protein is CASSQDPGTRNTGELFF.

The chain carries TRBV5-1 and TRBJ2-1, with D perhaps matching TRBD2 (6 bases). Germline CDR1 SGHRS, CDR2 YFSETQ. V was cut by 4 bases and J by 1 base, with 18 bases left in between. The CDR3 has 17 residues. Here the CDR3 reads CASSPTLSGRSYNEQFF. Written as DNA, the CDR3 is TGCGCCAGCAGCCCTACTTTAAGCGGGCGATCCTACAATGAGCAGTTCTTC.

The chain combines TRBV5-1 with TRBJ1-4, with TRBD1 matching 7 bases. The CDR3 has 16 amino acids. V shed 0 bases, J shed 8 bases, and the junction held 10 bases outside the gene matches. Germline values: CDR1 SGHRS, CDR2 YFSETQ. This CDR3 reads CASSLDLRGLREKLFF. CDR3 nucleotides: TGCGCCAGCAGCTTGGATTTAAGGGGGCTTCGAGAAAAACTGTTTTTT.

The genes are TRBV29-1 and TRBJ1-1; D may be TRBD1 (5 bases). The germline V gene encodes CDR1 SQVTM and CDR2 ANQGSEA. V shed 3 bases and J shed 5 bases, with 13 bases lying between them. CDR3 length: 13 amino acids. In nucleotides, the CDR3 is TGCAGCGTTGACCCTGGGGGGGGGACTGAAGCTTTCTTT. It is translated as CSVDPGGGTEAFF.

CDR3 amino acids: CASSHRGRPEGYGYTF. DNA for the CDR3: TGTGCCAGCAGCCACCGGGGGAGACCAGAAGGCTATGGCTACACCTTC. The chain links TRBV3-1 (or the pseudogene TRBV3-2) to TRBJ1-2, with D maybe TRBD1 (5 bases). Germline CDR1 LGHDT, CDR2 YNNKEL (reference sequence). V dropped 3 bases and J dropped 4 bases, with 18 bases sitting between them. The length of the CDR3 is 16 residues.